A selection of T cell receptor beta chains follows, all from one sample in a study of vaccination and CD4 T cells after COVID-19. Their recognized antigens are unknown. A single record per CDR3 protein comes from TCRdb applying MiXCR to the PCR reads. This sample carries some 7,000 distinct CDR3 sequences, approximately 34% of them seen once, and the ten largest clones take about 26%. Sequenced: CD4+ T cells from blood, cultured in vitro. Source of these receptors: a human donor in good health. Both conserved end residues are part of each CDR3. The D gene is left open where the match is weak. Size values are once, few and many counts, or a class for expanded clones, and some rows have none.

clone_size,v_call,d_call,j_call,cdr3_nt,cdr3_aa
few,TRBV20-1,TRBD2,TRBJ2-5,TGCAGTGCTGCCGGGGGGTACCAAGAGACCCAGTACTTC,CSAAGGYQETQYF
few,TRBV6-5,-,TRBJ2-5,TGTGCCAGCAGTTACAGACAAGTGCAAGAGACCCAGTACTTC,CASSYRQVQETQYF
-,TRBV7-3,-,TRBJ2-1,TGTGCCAGCAGCTTTACGACAGGCAATGAGCAGTTCTTC,CASSFTTGNEQFF
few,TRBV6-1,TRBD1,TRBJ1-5,TGTGCCAGCAGCGGGACAGGGGGGGATCAGCCCCAGCATTTT,CASSGTGGDQPQHF
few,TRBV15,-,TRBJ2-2,TGTGCCACCAGCGGGGGGGCGGCGGGGCACGGGGAGCTGTTTTTT,CATSGGAAGHGELFF
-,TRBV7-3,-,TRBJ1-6,TGTGCCAGCAGCTTCAATTCACCCCTCCACTTT,CASSFNSPLHF
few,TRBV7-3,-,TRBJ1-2,TGTGCCAGCAGCCAAGGAGGCGGGTCTGGCTACACCTTC,CASSQGGGSGYTF
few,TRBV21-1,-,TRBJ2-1,TGTGCCAGCAGCAGAGCGCGGGGCGACGATGAGCAGTTCTTC,CASSRARGDDEQFF
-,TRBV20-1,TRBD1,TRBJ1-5,TGCAGTGCTAGAGATCTACAGGGGATAGACAATCAGCCCCAGCATTTT,CSARDLQGIDNQPQHF
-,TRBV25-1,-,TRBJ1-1,TGTGCCAGCAGTCCTCCGGGACAAGGGACCGAAGCTTTCTTT,CASSPPGQGTEAFF
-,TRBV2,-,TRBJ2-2,TGTGCCAGCAGACAGGGATACACCGGGGAGCTGTTTTTT,CASRQGYTGELFF
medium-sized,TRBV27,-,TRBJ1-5,TGTGCCAGCAGTTTCGGCGAGGATCAGCCCCAGCATTTT,CASSFGEDQPQHF
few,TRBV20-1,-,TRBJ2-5,TGCAGTGCTAGGATGAACTTAGGGGGGCGGGAGACCCAGTACTTC,CSARMNLGGRETQYF
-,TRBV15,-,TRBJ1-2,TGTGCCACCAGCAGAGATCTCGGGACGGTATATGGCTACACCTTC,CATSRDLGTVYGYTF
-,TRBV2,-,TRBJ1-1,TGTGCCAGCAGTGGGGGAGAGATGAACACTGAAGCTTTCTTT,CASSGGEMNTEAFF
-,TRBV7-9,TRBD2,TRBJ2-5,TGTGCCAGCAGCTCGGGGAAGTCTGGGACTAGCGGCTCCCAAGAGACCCAGTACTTC,CASSSGKSGTSGSQETQYF
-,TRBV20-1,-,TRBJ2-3,TGCAGTGCGCGGGACAGAAATACGCAGTATTTT,CSARDRNTQYF
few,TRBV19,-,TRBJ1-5,TGTGCCAGTAGAAGTTCGGATAGGGGACAGCCCCAGCATTTT,CASRSSDRGQPQHF
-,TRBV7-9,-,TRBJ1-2,TGTGCCAGCAGCGACTTTGACACGCTTAATGGCTACACCTTC,CASSDFDTLNGYTF
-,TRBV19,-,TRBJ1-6,TGTGCCAGTAGTATGGAGAGGGGGAATAATTCACCCCTCCACTTT,CASSMERGNNSPLHF
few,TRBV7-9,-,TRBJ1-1,TGTGCCAGCAGCTTAGAGATGGGCACTGAAGCTTTCTTT,CASSLEMGTEAFF
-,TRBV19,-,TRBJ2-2,TGTGCCAGTAAAGGGGGGCGTAACACCGGGGAGCTGTTTTTT,CASKGGRNTGELFF
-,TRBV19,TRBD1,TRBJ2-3,TGTGCCAGTAGTCCCCTCGGACAGGGGTTCACAGATACGCAGTATTTT,CASSPLGQGFTDTQYF
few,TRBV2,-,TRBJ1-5,TGTGCCAGCAGTCGGGATATGAGTCAGCCCCAGCATTTT,CASSRDMSQPQHF
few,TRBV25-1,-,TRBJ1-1,TGTGCCAGCAAAGCGAACACTGAAGCTTTCTTT,CASKANTEAFF
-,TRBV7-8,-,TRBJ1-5,TGTGCCAGCAGCATATTAAGGGACTATGGAGGGAATCAGCCCCAGCATTTT,CASSILRDYGGNQPQHF
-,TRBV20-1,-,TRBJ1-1,TGCAGTGCTAAACCAAGCCTGATTCCGGCCCCGACAGGACACCACACTGAAGCTTTCTTT,CSAKPSLIPAPTGHHTEAFF
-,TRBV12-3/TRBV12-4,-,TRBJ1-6,TGTGCCAGCAGTTTACCTTCCAGAGCATCACCCCTCCACTTT,CASSLPSRASPLHF
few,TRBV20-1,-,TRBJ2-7,TGCAGTGCTGCGGACTTCGACGAGCAGTACTTC,CSAADFDEQYF
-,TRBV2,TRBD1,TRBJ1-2,TGTGCCAGCAGTGTCGCCCGGGACAGCTTATATGGCTACACCTTC,CASSVARDSLYGYTF
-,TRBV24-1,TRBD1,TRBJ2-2,TGTGCCACCAGTGATCGCGGGACAGGGGCTGGGGAGCTGTTTTTT,CATSDRGTGAGELFF
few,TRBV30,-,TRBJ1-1,TGTGCCTGGAGTCGGGGGGGGAACACTGAAGCTTTCTTT,CAWSRGGNTEAFF
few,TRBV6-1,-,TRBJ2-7,TGTGCCAGCAGACCCTTGGGGTACGAGCAGTACTTC,CASRPLGYEQYF
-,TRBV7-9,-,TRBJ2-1,TGTGCCAGCAGCTTATCCGGGACAACAAAGCAGTTCTTC,CASSLSGTTKQFF
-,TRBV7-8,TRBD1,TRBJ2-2,TGTGCCAGCAGCTTCCAGGGGGCAACCGGGGAGCTGTTTTTT,CASSFQGATGELFF
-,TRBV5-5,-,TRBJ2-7,TGTGCCAGCAGCTTGGTAATCGGGGCCAGGTTAGACTCCTACGAGCAGTACTTC,CASSLVIGARLDSYEQYF
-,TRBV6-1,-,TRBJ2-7,TGTGCCAGCAGTGAACAGGGTTACGAGCAGTACTTC,CASSEQGYEQYF
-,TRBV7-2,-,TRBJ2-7,TGTGCCAGCAGCTTATGGGGGGGGCCTAGCTCCTACGAGCAGTACTTC,CASSLWGGPSSYEQYF
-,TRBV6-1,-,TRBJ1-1,TGTGCCAGCACTGCCGGGTTGGGGTCGAACACTGAAGCTTTCTTT,CASTAGLGSNTEAFF
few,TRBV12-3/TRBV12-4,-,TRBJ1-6,TGTGCCAGCAGGATGAGGGAGGCTAATTCACCCCTCCACTTT,CASRMREANSPLHF
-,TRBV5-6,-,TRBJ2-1,TGTGCCAGCAGCTTGTTGAGGGGGAATGAGCAGTTCTTC,CASSLLRGNEQFF
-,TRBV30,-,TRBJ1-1,TGTGCCTGGGGGGACGGGGGTTTGGCTTTCTTT,CAWGDGGLAFF
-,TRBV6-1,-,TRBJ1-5,TGTGTCAGCCAAAAATTTGGTCAGCCCCAGCATTTT,CVSQKFGQPQHF
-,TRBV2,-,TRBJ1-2,TGTGCCAGCAGCCCCGCGGCAGAATCACATGGCTACACCTTC,CASSPAAESHGYTF
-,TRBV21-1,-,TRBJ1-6,TGTGCCAGCAGCAAGAAAGCCCGGACTGCCTGTTCACCCCTCCACTTT,CASSKKARTACSPLHF
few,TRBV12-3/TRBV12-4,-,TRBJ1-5,TGTGCCAGCACCCTAAGTAAGGGTAATAATCAGCCCCAGCATTTT,CASTLSKGNNQPQHF
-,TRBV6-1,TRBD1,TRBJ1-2,TGTGCCAGCAGACACACTTCCGGGACAGGGCGGGTCGATTATGGCTACACCTTC,CASRHTSGTGRVDYGYTF
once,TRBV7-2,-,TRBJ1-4,TGTGCCAGCAGCTCAGGACAGCCTGGAGAAAAACTGTTTTTT,CASSSGQPGEKLFF
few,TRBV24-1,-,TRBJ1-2,TGTGCCACCAGTGATTTGTTGGGTGGCTACACCTTC,CATSDLLGGYTF
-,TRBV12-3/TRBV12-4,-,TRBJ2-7,TGTGCCAGCAGTTTAGTGGCTGGGGCGCCCTACGAGCAGTACTTC,CASSLVAGAPYEQYF
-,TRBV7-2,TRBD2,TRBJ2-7,TGTGCCAGCAGCTCTCCGGGAACGGGGGGCTACGAGCAGTACTTC,CASSSPGTGGYEQYF
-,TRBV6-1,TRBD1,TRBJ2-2,TGTGCCAGCACTCACCGGGACAGGGGGGCCGGGGAGCTGTTTTTT,CASTHRDRGAGELFF
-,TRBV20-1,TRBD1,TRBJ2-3,TGCAGTGCTAGATCCGGACAGGCCGATACGCAGTATTTT,CSARSGQADTQYF
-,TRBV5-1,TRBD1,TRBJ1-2,TGCGCCAGCAGCTCGGAGTCCGGGACAGCCGGCTACACCTTC,CASSSESGTAGYTF
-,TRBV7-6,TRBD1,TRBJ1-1,TGTGCCAGCAGCTTAGGTGTGCGGACAGGGGGCACTGAAGCTTTCTTT,CASSLGVRTGGTEAFF
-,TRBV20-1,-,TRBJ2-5,TGCAGTGCTAGACCCGAGGCCTTGGGGACCCAGTACTTC,CSARPEALGTQYF
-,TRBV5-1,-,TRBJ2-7,TGCGCCAGTGCAGGAGCGATTGGGGTCAACGAGCAGTACTTC,CASAGAIGVNEQYF
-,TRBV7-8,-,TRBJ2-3,TGTGCCAGCAGCTTAGACGGCAATCCCTTGGGCGATACGCAGTATTTT,CASSLDGNPLGDTQYF
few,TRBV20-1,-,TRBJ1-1,TGCAGTGCTAGAGGGCAGGAGGATGAAGCTTTCTTT,CSARGQEDEAFF
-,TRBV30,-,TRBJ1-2,TGTGCCTGGAAAGGAATTCAGCTCTATGGCTACACCTTC,CAWKGIQLYGYTF